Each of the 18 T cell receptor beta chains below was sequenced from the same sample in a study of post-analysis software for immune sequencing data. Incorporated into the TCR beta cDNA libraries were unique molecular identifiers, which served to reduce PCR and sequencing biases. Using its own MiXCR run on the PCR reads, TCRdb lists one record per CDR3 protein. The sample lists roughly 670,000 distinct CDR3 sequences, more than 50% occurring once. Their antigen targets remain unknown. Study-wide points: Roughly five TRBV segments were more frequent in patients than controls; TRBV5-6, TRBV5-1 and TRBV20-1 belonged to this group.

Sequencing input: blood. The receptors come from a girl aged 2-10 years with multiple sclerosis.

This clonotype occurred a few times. The CDR3 DNA is TGTGCCAGCAGCCCGACAGGCGGTGGCCAAGAGACCCAGTACTTC. Encoded protein: CASSPTGGGQETQYF. The chain couples TRBV6-5 to TRBJ2-5; maybe TRBD1 (6 bases). This CDR3 region has 15 residues. Per germline, CDR1 MNHEY and CDR2 SVGAGI. Trimming removed 6 bases at V and 1 base at J, with 15 bases between.

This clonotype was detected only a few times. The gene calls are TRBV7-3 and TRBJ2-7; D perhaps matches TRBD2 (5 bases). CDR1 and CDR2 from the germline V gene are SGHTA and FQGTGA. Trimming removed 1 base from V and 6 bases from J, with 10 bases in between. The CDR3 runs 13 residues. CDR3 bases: TGTGCCAGCAGCTTAAACGAGGGTGGCGAGCAGTACTTC. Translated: CASSLNEGGEQYF. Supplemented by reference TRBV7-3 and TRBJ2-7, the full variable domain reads GAGVSQTPSNKVTEKGKYVELRCDPISGHTALYWYRQSLGQGPEFLIYFQGTGAADDSGLPNDRFFAVRPEGSVSTLKIQRTERGDSAVYLCASSLNEGGEQYFGPGTRLTVT.

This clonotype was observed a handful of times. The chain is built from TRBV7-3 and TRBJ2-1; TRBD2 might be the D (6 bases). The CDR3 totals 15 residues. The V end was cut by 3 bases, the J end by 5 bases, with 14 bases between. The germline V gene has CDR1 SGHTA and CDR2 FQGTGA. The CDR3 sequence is CASSFGLAPNNEQFF. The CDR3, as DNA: TGTGCCAGCAGCTTTGGGCTAGCGCCTAACAATGAGCAGTTCTTC.

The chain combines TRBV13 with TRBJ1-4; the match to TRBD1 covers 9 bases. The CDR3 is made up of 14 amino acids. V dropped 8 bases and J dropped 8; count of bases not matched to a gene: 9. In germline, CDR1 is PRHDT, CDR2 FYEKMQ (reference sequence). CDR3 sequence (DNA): TGTGCCAGCGGCCGGACAGGGGATGAGGAAAAACTGTTTTTT. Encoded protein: CASGRTGDEEKLFF.

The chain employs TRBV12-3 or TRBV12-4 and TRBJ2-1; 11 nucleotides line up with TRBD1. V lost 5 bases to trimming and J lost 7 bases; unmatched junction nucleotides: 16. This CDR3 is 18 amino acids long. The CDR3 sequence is CASSLELSGTGGANEQFF. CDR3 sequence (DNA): TGTGCCAGCAGTCTAGAACTATCCGGGACAGGGGGTGCGAATGAGCAGTTCTTC.

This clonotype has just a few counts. The DNA for the CDR3 is TGCGCCAGCAGCTCGGCCAGGGGCACAGATACGCAGTATTTT. Its translation: CASSSARGTDTQYF. The chain couples TRBV5-1 to TRBJ2-3; D is perhaps TRBD1 (5 bases). Germline-derived CDR1 and CDR2 are SGHRS and YFSETQ. Trimming pared 3 bases from V and 1 base from J, leaving 9 bases between. This CDR3 has 14 amino acids. Together with reference TRBV5-1 and TRBJ2-3, the CDR3 gives the full variable domain: KAGVTQTPRYLIKTRGQQVTLSCSPISGHRSVSWYQQTPGQGLQFLFEYFSETQRNKGNFPGRFSGRQFSNSRSEMNVSTLELGDSALYLCASSSARGTDTQYFGPGTRLTVL.

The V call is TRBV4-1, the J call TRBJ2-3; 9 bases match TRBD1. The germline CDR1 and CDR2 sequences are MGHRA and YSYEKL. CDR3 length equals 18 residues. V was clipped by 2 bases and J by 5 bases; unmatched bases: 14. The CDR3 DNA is TGCGCCAGCAGCCAATTGATCGGCAGGGACAGGGCGGGAGATACGCAGTATTTT. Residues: CASSQLIGRDRAGDTQYF.

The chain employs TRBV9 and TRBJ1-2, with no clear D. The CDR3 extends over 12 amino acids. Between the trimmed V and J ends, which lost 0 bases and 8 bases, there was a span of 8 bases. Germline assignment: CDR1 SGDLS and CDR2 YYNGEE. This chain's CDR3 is CASSVEALGYTF. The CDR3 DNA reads TGTGCCAGCAGCGTAGAGGCCTTGGGCTACACCTTC.

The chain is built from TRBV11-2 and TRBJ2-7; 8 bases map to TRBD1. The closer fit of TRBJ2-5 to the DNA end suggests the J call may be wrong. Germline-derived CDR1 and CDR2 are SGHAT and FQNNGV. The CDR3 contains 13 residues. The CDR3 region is CASSWTGRETQYF. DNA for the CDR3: TGTGCCAGCAGCTGGACAGGGAGAGAGACCCAGTACTTC.

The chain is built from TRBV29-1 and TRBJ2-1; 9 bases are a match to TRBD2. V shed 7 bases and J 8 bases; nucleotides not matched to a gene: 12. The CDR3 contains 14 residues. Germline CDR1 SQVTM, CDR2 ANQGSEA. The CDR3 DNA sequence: TGCAGCGGGGGCGAAGCGGGGGGAAGGTATGAGCAGTTCTTC. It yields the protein CSGGEAGGRYEQFF.

The CDR3 bases are TGTGCCAGCAGTTACGGGACACAATACAATGAGCAGTTCTTC. It codes for CASSYGTQYNEQFF. The chain combines TRBV6-6 with TRBJ2-1; tentatively, D is TRBD1 (6 bases). This CDR3 is built from 14 residues. Trimming left V 2 bases short and J 4 bases short, with 9 bases between. CDR1 and CDR2 from the germline V gene are MNHNY and SVGAGI (reference sequence).

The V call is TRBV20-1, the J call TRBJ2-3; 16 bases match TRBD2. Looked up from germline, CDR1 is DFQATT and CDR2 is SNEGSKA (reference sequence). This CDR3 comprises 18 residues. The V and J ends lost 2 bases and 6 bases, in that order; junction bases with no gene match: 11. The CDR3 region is CSARSGTSGRVGSDTQYF. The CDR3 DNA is TGCAGTGCTAGAAGCGGGACTAGCGGGAGGGTGGGATCCGATACGCAGTATTTT.

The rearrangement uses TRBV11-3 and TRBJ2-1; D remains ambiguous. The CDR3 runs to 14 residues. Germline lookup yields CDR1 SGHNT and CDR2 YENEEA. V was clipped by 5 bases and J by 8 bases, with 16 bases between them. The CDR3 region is CASSPRSVGYEQFF. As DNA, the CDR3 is TGTGCCAGCAGCCCCCGCTCCGTTGGATATGAGCAGTTCTTC.

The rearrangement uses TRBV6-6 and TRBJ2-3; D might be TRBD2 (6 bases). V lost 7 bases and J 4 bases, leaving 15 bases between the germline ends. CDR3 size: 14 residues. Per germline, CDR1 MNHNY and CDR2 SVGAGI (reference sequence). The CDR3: CASNSPREPDTQYF. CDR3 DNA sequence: TGTGCCAGCAATTCCCCACGGGAGCCAGATACGCAGTATTTT.

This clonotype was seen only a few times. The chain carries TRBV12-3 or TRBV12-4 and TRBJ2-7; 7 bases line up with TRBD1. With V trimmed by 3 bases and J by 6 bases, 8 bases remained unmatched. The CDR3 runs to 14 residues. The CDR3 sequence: CASSFATRQGEQYF. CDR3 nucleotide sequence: TGTGCCAGCAGTTTCGCAACCCGACAGGGCGAGCAGTACTTC.

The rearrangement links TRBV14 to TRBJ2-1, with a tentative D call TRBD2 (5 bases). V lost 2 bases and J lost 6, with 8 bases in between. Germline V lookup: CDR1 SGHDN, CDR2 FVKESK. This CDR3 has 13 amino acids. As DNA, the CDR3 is TGTGCCAGCAGCCAACTAGCCATCAATGAGCAGTTCTTC. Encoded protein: CASSQLAINEQFF.

The CDR3 bases are TGTGCCAGCAGCCCAAAGACAGGGAAGGGCTATGGCTACACCTTC. Translating gives CASSPKTGKGYGYTF. V gene TRBV7-2 combines with J gene TRBJ1-2, with TRBD1 matching 7 bases. The CDR3 is 15 amino acids. Losses at the gene ends were 5 bases for V and 4 bases for J; bases not matched to a gene: 10. From germline, CDR1 is SGHTA and CDR2 FQGNSA. The whole variable domain, filled in from reference TRBV7-2 and TRBJ1-2, reads GAGVSQSPSNKVTEKGKDVELRCDPISGHTALYWYRQSLGQGLEFLIYFQGNSAPDKSGLPSDRFSAERTGGSVSTLTIQRTQQEDSAVYLCASSPKTGKGYGYTFGSGTRLTVV.

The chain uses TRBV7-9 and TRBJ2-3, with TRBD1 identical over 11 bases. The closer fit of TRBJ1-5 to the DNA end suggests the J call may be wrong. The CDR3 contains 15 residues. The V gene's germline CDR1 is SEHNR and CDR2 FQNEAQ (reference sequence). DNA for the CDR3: TGTGCCAGCAGCTCCGGGACAGGGGGGAGTCAGCCCCAGCATTTT. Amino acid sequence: CASSSGTGGSQPQHF.